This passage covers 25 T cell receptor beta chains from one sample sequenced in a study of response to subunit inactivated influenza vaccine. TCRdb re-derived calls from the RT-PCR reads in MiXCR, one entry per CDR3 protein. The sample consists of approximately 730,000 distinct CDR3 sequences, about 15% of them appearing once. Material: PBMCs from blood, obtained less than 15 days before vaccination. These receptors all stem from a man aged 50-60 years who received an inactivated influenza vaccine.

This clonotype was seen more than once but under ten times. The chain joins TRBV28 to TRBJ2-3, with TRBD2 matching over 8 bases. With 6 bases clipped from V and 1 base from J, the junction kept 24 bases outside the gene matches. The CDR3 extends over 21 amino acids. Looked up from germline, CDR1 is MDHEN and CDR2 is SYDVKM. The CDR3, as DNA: TGTGCCAGCAGCACTATAAATTCTCCGGGACTAGGGGCCGCGGGCACAGATACGCAGTATTTT. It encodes CASSTINSPGLGAAGTDTQYF.

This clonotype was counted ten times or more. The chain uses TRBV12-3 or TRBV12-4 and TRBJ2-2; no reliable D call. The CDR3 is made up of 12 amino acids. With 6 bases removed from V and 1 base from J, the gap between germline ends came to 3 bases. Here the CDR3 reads CASSMNTGELFF. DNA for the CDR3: TGTGCCAGCAGCATGAACACCGGGGAGCTGTTTTTT.

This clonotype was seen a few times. The DNA of the CDR3 is TGTGCCAGCAGTCGCGGCTATGCGCTAAGTAGCACAGATACGCAGTATTTT. This sequence encodes CASSRGYALSSTDTQYF. The rearrangement uses TRBV2 and TRBJ2-3; D unresolved. The V and J ends lost 5 bases and 0 bases respectively, with 18 bases between them. The CDR3 totals 17 residues. CDR1 is SNHLY and CDR2 is FYNNEI in the germline V gene.

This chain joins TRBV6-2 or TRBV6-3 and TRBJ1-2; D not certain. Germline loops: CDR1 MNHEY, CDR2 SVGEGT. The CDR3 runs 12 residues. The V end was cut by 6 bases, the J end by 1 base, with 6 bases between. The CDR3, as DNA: TGTGCCAGCAGGAGATTTAACTATGGCTACACCTTC. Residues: CASRRFNYGYTF.

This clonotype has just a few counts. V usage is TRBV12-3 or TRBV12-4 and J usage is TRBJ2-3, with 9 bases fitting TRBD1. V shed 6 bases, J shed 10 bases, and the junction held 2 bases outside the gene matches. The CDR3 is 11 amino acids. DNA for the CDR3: TGTGCCAGCAGAGGGACAGGGCCGCAGTATTTT. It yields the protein CASRGTGPQYF.

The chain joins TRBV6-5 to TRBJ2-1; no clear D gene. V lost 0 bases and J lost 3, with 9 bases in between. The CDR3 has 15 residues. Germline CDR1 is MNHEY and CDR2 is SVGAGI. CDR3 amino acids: CASSYSEGVYNEQFF. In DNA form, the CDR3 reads TGTGCCAGCAGTTACTCCGAAGGTGTCTACAATGAGCAGTTCTTC.

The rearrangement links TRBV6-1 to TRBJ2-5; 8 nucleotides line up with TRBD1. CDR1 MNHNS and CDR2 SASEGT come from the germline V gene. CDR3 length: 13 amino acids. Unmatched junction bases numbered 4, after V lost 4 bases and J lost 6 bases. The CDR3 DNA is TGTGCCAGCAGTGGGACAGGGTGGAAGACCCAGTACTTC. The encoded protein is CASSGTGWKTQYF.

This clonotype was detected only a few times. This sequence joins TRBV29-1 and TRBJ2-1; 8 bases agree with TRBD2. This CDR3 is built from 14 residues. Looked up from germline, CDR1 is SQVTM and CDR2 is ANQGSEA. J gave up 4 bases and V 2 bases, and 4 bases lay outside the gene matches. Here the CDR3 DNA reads TGCAGCGTTGAATTTACTAGCGGATACAATGAGCAGTTCTTC. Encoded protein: CSVEFTSGYNEQFF.

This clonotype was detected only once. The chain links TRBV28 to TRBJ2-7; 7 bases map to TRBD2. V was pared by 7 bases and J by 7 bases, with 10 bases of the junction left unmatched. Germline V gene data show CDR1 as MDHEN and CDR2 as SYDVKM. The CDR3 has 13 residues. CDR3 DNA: TGTGCCAGCACCGATAGCGGGTCCGGTGAGCAGTACTTC. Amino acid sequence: CASTDSGSGEQYF.

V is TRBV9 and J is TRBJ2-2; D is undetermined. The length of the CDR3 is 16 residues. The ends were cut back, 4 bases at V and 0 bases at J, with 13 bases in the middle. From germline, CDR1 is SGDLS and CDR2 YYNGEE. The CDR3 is CASSPGWIANTGELFF. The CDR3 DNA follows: TGTGCCAGCAGCCCCGGGTGGATTGCGAACACCGGGGAGCTGTTTTTT.

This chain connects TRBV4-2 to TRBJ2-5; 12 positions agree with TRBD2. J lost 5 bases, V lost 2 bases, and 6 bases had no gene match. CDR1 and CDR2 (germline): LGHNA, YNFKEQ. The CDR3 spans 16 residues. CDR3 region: CASSQLLAGGGETQYF. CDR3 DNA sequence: TGTGCCAGCAGCCAACTACTAGCGGGAGGAGGGGAGACCCAGTACTTC.

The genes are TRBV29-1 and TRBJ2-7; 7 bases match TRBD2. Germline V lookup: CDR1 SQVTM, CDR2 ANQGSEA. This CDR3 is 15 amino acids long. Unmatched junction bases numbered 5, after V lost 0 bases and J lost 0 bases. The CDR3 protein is CSVEDRRTSSYEQYF. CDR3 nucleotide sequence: TGCAGCGTTGAAGATCGAAGGACTAGCTCCTACGAGCAGTACTTC.

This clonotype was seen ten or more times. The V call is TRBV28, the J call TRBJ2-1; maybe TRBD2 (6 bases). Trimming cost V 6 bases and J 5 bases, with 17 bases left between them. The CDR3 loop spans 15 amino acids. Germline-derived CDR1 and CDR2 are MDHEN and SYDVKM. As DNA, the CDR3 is TGTGCCAGCAGCCCTCCGGGGGAGTTCAACAATGAGCAGTTCTTC. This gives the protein CASSPPGEFNNEQFF.

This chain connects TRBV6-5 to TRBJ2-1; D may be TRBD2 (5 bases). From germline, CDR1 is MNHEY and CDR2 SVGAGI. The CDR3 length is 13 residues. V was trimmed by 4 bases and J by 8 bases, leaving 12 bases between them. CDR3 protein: CASSSPLAYEQFF. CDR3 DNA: TGTGCCAGCAGTTCCCCCCTAGCCTATGAGCAGTTCTTC.

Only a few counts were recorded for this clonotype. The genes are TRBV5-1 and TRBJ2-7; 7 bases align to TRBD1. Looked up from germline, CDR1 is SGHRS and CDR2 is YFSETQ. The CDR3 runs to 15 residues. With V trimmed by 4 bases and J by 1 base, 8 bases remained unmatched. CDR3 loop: CASSLTPGGSYEQYF. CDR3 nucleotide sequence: TGCGCCAGCAGCCTAACTCCAGGGGGTTCCTACGAGCAGTACTTC.

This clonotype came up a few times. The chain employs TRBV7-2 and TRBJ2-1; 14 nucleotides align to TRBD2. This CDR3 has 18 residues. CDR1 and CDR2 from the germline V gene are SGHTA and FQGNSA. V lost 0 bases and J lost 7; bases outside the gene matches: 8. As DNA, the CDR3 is TGTGCCAGCAGCTTAGCGTGGGGGACTAGCGGGAGTTGGAATGAGCAGTTCTTC. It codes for CASSLAWGTSGSWNEQFF.

As DNA, the CDR3 is TGCGCCAGCAGCTCGGACAGGGCGCGAACAGATACGCAGTATTTT. Translation: CASSSDRARTDTQYF. The J gene is TRBJ2-3, the V gene TRBV5-1, with TRBD1 identical over 8 bases. Trimming removed 3 bases from V and 3 bases from J; junction bases left unmatched: 6. Per germline, CDR1 SGHRS and CDR2 YFSETQ. This CDR3 has 15 amino acids.

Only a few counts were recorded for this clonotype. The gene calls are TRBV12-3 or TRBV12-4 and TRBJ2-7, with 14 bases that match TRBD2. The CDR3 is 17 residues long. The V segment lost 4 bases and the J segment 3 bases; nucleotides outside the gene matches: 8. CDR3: CASSSNLGTSGGYEQYF. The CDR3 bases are TGTGCCAGCAGTTCCAACCTCGGGACTAGCGGGGGCTACGAGCAGTACTTC.

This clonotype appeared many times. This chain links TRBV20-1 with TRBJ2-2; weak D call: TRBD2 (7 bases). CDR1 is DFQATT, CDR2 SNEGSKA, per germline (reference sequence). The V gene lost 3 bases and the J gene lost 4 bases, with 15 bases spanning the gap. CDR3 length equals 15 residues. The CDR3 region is CSASPGGWGTGELFF. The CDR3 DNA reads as TGCAGTGCTAGCCCGGGGGGCTGGGGCACCGGGGAGCTGTTTTTT.

For the CDR3, the DNA is TGTGCCAGCAGCGGCAAGCTCGGGACATACACCGGGGAGCTGTTTTTT. This encodes CASSGKLGTYTGELFF. This chain connects TRBV5-5 to TRBJ2-2; tentative D call: TRBD1 (6 bases). CDR1 is SGHKS and CDR2 is YYEKEE in the germline V gene (reference sequence). Trimming cost V 4 bases and J 3 bases, with 16 bases left between them. The CDR3 length is 16 residues.

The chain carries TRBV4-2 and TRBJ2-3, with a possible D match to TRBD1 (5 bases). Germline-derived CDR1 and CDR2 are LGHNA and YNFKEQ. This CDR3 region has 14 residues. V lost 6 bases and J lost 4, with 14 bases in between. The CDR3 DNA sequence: TGTGCCAGCAGGGCAGGTGGGGCCGCAGATACGCAGTATTTT. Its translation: CASRAGGAADTQYF.

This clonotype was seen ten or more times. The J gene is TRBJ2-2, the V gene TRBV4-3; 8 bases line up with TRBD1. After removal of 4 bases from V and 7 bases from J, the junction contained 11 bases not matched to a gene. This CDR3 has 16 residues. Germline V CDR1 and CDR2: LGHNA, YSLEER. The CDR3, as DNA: TGCGCCAGCAGCCCTCCCGGGACAGGAGGGAACGGGGAGCTGTTTTTT. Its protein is CASSPPGTGGNGELFF.

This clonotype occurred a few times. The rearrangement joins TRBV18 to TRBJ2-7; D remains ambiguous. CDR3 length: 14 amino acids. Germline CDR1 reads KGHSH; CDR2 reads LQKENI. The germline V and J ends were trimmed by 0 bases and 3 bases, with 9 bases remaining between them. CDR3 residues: CASSPPGPGYEQYF. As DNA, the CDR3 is TGTGCCAGCTCACCACCAGGCCCTGGCTACGAGCAGTACTTC.

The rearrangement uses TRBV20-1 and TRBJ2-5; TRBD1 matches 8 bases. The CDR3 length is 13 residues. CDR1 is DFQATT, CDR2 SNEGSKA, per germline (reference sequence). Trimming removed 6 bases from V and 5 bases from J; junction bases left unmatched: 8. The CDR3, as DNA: TGCAGTGCGATTACAGGGGGTCGGGAGACCCAGTACTTC. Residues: CSAITGGRETQYF.

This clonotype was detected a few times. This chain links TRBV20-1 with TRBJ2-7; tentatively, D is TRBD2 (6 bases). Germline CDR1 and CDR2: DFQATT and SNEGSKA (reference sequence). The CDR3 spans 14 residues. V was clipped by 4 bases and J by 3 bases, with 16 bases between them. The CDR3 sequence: CSANREPRDYEQYF. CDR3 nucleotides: TGCAGTGCTAACCGGGAGCCAAGGGACTACGAGCAGTACTTC.